This T cell receptor (beta chain) was obtained from a study of molecular identifiers for immune sequencing clone quantification. In TCRdb, the PCR reads were re-called with MiXCR into one record per CDR3 protein. The sample records 400,000 to 600,000 distinct CDR3 sequences, 25% being singletons. Germline CDR1 reads SGDLS; CDR2 reads YYNGEE. The CDR3 contains 17 residues. The V gene lost 0 bases and the J gene lost 1 base, with 14 bases spanning the gap. The rearrangement uses TRBV9 and TRBJ1-5; possibly TRBD1 for D (6 bases). The sequence derives from a human donor in good health. Some libraries in this study had Jurkat cell RNA spiked in. Sequenced material: naive CD8+ T cells from blood, with Jurkat cell RNA spiked in. The subset: FACS-sorted CD8+CD4-CCR7+CD45RA+ naive T cells. The CDR3 region has the DNA TGTGCCAGCAGCGTAGAGGGGGGGGTATGGAGCAATCAGCCCCAGCATTTT. This translates into CASSVEGGVWSNQPQHF.